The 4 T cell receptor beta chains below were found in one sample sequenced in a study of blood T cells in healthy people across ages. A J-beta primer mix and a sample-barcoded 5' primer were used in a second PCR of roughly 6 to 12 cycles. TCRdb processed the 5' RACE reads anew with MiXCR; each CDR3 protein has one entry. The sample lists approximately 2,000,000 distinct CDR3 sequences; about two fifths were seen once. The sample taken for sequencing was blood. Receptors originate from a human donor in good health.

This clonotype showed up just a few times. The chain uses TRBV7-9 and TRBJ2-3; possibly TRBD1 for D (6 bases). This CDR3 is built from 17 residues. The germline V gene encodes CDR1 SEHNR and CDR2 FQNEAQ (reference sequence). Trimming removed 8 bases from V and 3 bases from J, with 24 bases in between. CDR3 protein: CASAPGVGTIGTDTQYF. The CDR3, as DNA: TGTGCCAGCGCGCCAGGGGTTGGGACAATCGGAACAGATACGCAGTATTTT.

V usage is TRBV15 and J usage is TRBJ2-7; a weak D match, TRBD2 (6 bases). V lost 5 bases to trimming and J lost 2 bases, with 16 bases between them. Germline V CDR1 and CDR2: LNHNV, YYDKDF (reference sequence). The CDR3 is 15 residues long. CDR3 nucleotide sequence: TGTGCCACCAGCGGGGGACCGGGACTTACCTACGAGCAGTACTTC. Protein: CATSGGPGLTYEQYF.

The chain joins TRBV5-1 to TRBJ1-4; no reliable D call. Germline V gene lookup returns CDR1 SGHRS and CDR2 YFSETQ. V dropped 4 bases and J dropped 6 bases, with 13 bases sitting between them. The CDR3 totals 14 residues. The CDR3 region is CASSPHPVHEKLFF. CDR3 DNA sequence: TGCGCCAGCAGCCCACACCCCGTTCATGAAAAACTGTTTTTT.

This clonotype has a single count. The CDR3 protein is CASSPTYTSMNTEAFF. The DNA of the CDR3 is TGTGCCAGCAGCCCTACGTACACTTCTATGAACACTGAAGCTTTCTTT. The chain is built from TRBV3-1 and TRBJ1-1, with D unclear. There are 16 residues in the CDR3. The V gene's germline CDR1 is LGHDT and CDR2 YNNKEL (reference sequence). Trimming removed 4 bases from V and 0 bases from J, with 15 bases in between.